The 28 T cell receptor beta chains below come from one sample, sequenced in a study of blood T cell repertoires in COVID-19. Libraries were prepared by immunoSEQ multiplex PCR; TCRdb keeps only in-frame clonotypes and omits some of them. The sample holds 120,000 or so clones, around 89% seen once. Sample: peripheral blood. The source of these receptors is a human donor in a cohort sampled during active COVID-19.

The DNA for the CDR3 is TGTGCCAGCAGACCGACAGGCTCCGGGGAGCTGTTTTTT. It translates to CASRPTGSGELFF. This chain uses TRBV5-6 with TRBJ2-2, with a weak D call TRBD1 (6 bases). Germline CDR1 SGHDT, CDR2 YYEEEE. This CDR3 is built from 13 residues. Deletions cut 5 bases from V and 6 bases from J, with 11 bases between.

The chain has TRBV4-1 and TRBJ1-2; weak D call: TRBD1 (5 bases). This CDR3 comprises 15 residues. V was trimmed by 0 bases and J by 5 bases, leaving 13 bases between them. CDR1 is MGHRA and CDR2 is YSYEKL in the germline V gene. CDR3 residues: CASSQDVGGLYGYTF. The CDR3 DNA reads TGCGCCAGCAGCCAAGATGTTGGGGGACTTTATGGCTACACCTTC.

This clone appeared many times. The sample contains more than one DNA sequence encoding this CDR3. V gene TRBV9 combines with J gene TRBJ2-7; 9 bases align to TRBD2. Germline-derived CDR1 and CDR2 are SGDLS and YYNGEE. Trimming at V came to 3 bases and at J to 3 bases, leaving 4 bases not matched to a gene. The CDR3 runs to 14 residues. The CDR3 sequence is CASSAAGGVYEQYF. Written as DNA, the CDR3 is TGTGCCAGCAGCGCAGCGGGAGGCGTCTACGAGCAGTACTTC.

This sequence joins TRBV5-1 and TRBJ2-1; perhaps TRBD1 as D (5 bases). From germline, CDR1 is SGHRS and CDR2 YFSETQ. Trimming removed 0 bases at V and 5 bases at J, with 9 bases between. The CDR3 loop spans 14 amino acids. CDR3 region: CASSLGLRDNEQFF. The CDR3 DNA reads as TGCGCCAGCAGCTTGGGGCTCAGGGACAATGAGCAGTTCTTC.

This clone was seen only a few times. The chain joins TRBV10-2 to TRBJ2-3; the match to TRBD2 covers 14 bases. Trimming took 6 bases from V and 2 from J; bases not matched to a gene: 16. The germline CDR1 and CDR2 sequences are WSHSY and SAAADI. The length of the CDR3 is 20 residues. CDR3 in DNA: TGCGCCAGCAGGGGGGAACAGGGACTAGCGGGGGACCAGCCCACAGATACGCAGTATTTT. Translating gives CASRGEQGLAGDQPTDTQYF.

This clone was seen just once. The chain uses TRBV19 and TRBJ1-6; tentative D call: TRBD1 (6 bases). The length of the CDR3 is 14 residues. Germline loops: CDR1 LNHDA, CDR2 SQIVND (reference sequence). V lost 9 bases and J lost 7, with 16 bases in between. CDR3 sequence: CASSGQSRNSPLHF. The DNA for the CDR3 is TGTGCCAGCAGTGGACAGTCCCGGAATTCACCCCTCCACTTT.

This clone came up once. This chain connects TRBV6-6 to TRBJ2-3, with D possibly matching TRBD2 (6 bases). The CDR3 runs 13 residues. Germline CDR1 and CDR2: MNHNY and SVGAGI (reference sequence). V was clipped by 9 bases and J by 11 bases, with 21 bases between them. CDR3 bases: TGTGCCAGTACTACCCCCCGCGGGGTCGTGCAGTATTTT. Its protein is CASTTPRGVVQYF.

The J gene is TRBJ2-3, the V gene TRBV9, with 8 bases aligning to TRBD2. The germline CDR1 and CDR2 sequences are SGDLS and YYNGEE. The V segment lost 4 bases and the J segment 6 bases; nucleotides outside the gene matches: 7. The CDR3 spans 14 residues. CDR3 nucleotides: TGTGCCAGCAGCCCCGGGGGGGCCTCCGATACGCAGTATTTT. This encodes CASSPGGASDTQYF.

This chain uses TRBV15 with TRBJ2-2; D is possibly TRBD1 (6 bases). Germline CDR1 reads LNHNV; CDR2 reads YYDKDF (reference sequence). Trimming left V 4 bases short and J 3 bases short, with 12 bases between. CDR3 length: 15 amino acids. The CDR3 nucleotides are TGTGCCACCAGCACTGGACAGTTAGACACCGGGGAGCTGTTTTTT. It translates to CATSTGQLDTGELFF.

V usage is TRBV5-6 and J usage is TRBJ2-5, with D unclear. Germline CDR1 and CDR2: SGHDT and YYEEEE. This CDR3 is built from 14 residues. V dropped 1 base and J dropped 4 bases, with 11 bases sitting between them. CDR3: CASSLPRRRETQYF. DNA for the CDR3: TGTGCCAGCAGCTTGCCACGGAGAAGAGAGACCCAGTACTTC.

This chain joins TRBV18 and TRBJ1-4; D unresolved. This CDR3 is 14 amino acids long. The V gene lost 3 bases and the J gene lost 4 bases, with 9 bases spanning the gap. The germline CDR1 and CDR2 sequences are KGHSH and LQKENI. The CDR3 bases are TGTGCCAGCTCACCCGACGGACTTAATGAAAAACTGTTTTTT. Translated, it gives CASSPDGLNEKLFF.

The V call is TRBV25-1, the J call TRBJ1-1; 8 bases match TRBD1. The germline gives CDR1 MGHDK, CDR2 SYGVNS. The V gene end was trimmed by 6 bases and the J gene end by 4 bases; junction bases not matched to a gene: 10. This CDR3 has 15 residues. The CDR3 loop is CASSKTGARSTEAFF. Written as DNA, the CDR3 is TGTGCCAGCAGCAAGACAGGGGCGAGGAGCACTGAAGCTTTCTTT.

The CDR3 DNA is TGTGCCAGTGGGACAGGGGTCAGTCCAAGAGGGGAGACCCAGTACTTC. Encoded protein: CASGTGVSPRGETQYF. The chain uses TRBV19 and TRBJ2-5; 10 nucleotides agree with TRBD1. J gave up 5 bases and V 8 bases, and 14 bases lay outside the gene matches. CDR3 length: 16 residues. Germline CDR1 and CDR2: LNHDA and SQIVND (reference sequence).

V usage is TRBV2 and J usage is TRBJ2-7, with TRBD1 as a possible D gene (6 bases). The CDR3 loop spans 13 amino acids. Looked up from germline, CDR1 is SNHLY and CDR2 is FYNNEI. V was clipped by 7 bases and J by 6 bases, with 16 bases between them. CDR3 protein: CASKEQGWVEQYF. For the CDR3, the DNA is TGTGCCAGCAAGGAACAGGGTTGGGTCGAGCAGTACTTC. The whole variable domain, remainder taken from reference TRBV2 and TRBJ2-7, is EPEVTQTPSHQVTQMGQEVILRCVPISNHLYFYWYRQILGQKVEFLVSFYNNEISEKSEIFDDQFSVERPDGSNFTLKIRSTKLEDSAMYFCASKEQGWVEQYFGPGTRLTVT.

In its sample, this clone was seen once. The V and J genes are TRBV6-2 or TRBV6-3 and TRBJ2-7; TRBD2 agrees at 11 bases. The CDR3 consists of 18 residues. The junction had 9 bases not matched to a gene; V was cut back by 2 bases and J by 0 bases. Germline V gives CDR1 MNHEY, CDR2 SVGEGT. The CDR3, as DNA: TGTGCCAGCAGTTACACCGGACTAGCGGGCGTTTACTCCTACGAGCAGTACTTC. It encodes CASSYTGLAGVYSYEQYF.

The chain carries TRBV7-9 and TRBJ1-5; TRBD1 agrees at 7 bases. This CDR3 is built from 13 residues. Germline assignment: CDR1 SEHNR and CDR2 FQNEAQ (reference sequence). V lost 5 bases and J lost 4; bases outside the gene matches: 2. Here the CDR3 reads CASSPGGNQPQHF. Here the CDR3 DNA reads TGTGCCAGCAGCCCAGGGGGGAATCAGCCCCAGCATTTT.

The sample holds a few counts of this clone. Additional DNA sequences in this sample encode the identical CDR3. CDR3 residues: CAIGTGYGYTF. The CDR3 nucleotides are TGTGCCATCGGGACAGGTTATGGCTACACCTTC. The V and J genes are TRBV19 and TRBJ1-2; 8 bases are a match to TRBD1. Trimming removed 10 bases from V and 5 bases from J; junction bases left unmatched: 3. Germline V gives CDR1 LNHDA, CDR2 SQIVND (reference sequence). This CDR3 has 11 amino acids.

V and J are TRBV29-1 and TRBJ1-1, with D hard to call. V was cut by 7 bases and J by 6 bases, with 15 bases left in between. Germline-derived CDR1 and CDR2 are SQVTM and ANQGSEA. The CDR3 covers 12 residues. For the CDR3, the DNA is TGCAGCGGGTCCTTCTACCCCCCTGAAGCTTTCTTT. This encodes CSGSFYPPEAFF. Supplemented by reference TRBV29-1 and TRBJ1-1, the full variable domain reads SAVISQKPSRDICQRGTSLTIQCQVDSQVTMMFWYRQQPGQSLTLIATANQGSEATYESGFVIDKFPISRPNLTFSTLTVSNMSPEDSSIYLCSGSFYPPEAFFGQGTRLTVV.

The chain joins TRBV29-1 to TRBJ2-1; tentative D call: TRBD2 (5 bases). Germline CDR1 reads SQVTM; CDR2 reads ANQGSEA. The length of the CDR3 is 14 residues. With 4 bases removed from V and 4 bases from J, the gap between germline ends came to 14 bases. The CDR3 loop is CSVGASSYYNEQFF. The CDR3 nucleotides are TGCAGCGTTGGGGCTAGCAGCTATTACAATGAGCAGTTCTTC.

The chain has TRBV2 and TRBJ2-1; D remains unclear. With 6 bases removed from V and 0 bases from J, the gap between germline ends came to 15 bases. The CDR3 runs to 16 residues. Germline CDR1 reads SNHLY; CDR2 reads FYNNEI. For the CDR3, the DNA is TGTGCCAGCAGGGCCCTTCTAGAGATCTCCTACAATGAGCAGTTCTTC. Residues: CASRALLEISYNEQFF.

CDR3 in DNA: TGTGCCAGCAGGAACAGGGAAAACACCATATATTTT. Translated, it gives CASRNRENTIYF. The chain recombines TRBV28 with TRBJ1-3, with D possibly being TRBD1 (6 bases). CDR1 and CDR2 from the germline V gene are MDHEN and SYDVKM. Trimming left V 6 bases short and J 6 bases short, with 9 bases between. This CDR3 has 12 amino acids.

The chain links TRBV6-5 to TRBJ2-7, with D possibly being TRBD2 (6 bases). V dropped 2 bases and J dropped 1 base, with 9 bases sitting between them. The CDR3 is made up of 14 amino acids. CDR1 and CDR2 (germline): MNHEY, SVGAGI. The CDR3 DNA reads as TGTGCCAGCAGTTACAATGGGGGGTCCTACGAGCAGTACTTC. Amino acid sequence: CASSYNGGSYEQYF.

This clone came up once. V usage is TRBV10-3 and J usage is TRBJ2-7; D is possibly TRBD1 (5 bases). This CDR3 is built from 13 residues. Germline V gene sequence: CDR1 ENHRY, CDR2 SYGVKD. Between the trimmed V and J ends, which lost 11 bases and 4 bases, there was a span of 18 bases. The CDR3 spells CAVSPLGAYEQYF. CDR3 DNA sequence: TGTGCCGTTTCACCCCTTGGGGCATACGAGCAGTACTTC.

This clone was seen once. The rearrangement links TRBV18 to TRBJ1-2; D gene ambiguous. Trimming removed 1 base at V and 0 bases at J, with 15 bases between. Germline CDR1 and CDR2: KGHSH and LQKENI. The CDR3 has 17 amino acids. The CDR3 region has the DNA TGTGCCAGCTCACCACAATCCGCGGAGTTAGCTAACTATGGCTACACCTTC. Protein sequence: CASSPQSAELANYGYTF. The variable domain in full, with the rest retrieved from reference TRBV18 and TRBJ1-2, is NAGVMQNPRHLVRRRGQEARLRCSPMKGHSHVYWYRQLPEEGLKFMVYLQKENIIDESGMPKERFSAEFPKEGPSILRIQQVVRGDSAAYFCASSPQSAELANYGYTFGSGTRLTVV.

The chain carries TRBV19 and TRBJ2-3; TRBD2 agrees at 9 bases. J lost 6 bases, V lost 10 bases, and 14 bases had no gene match. Looked up from germline, CDR1 is LNHDA and CDR2 is SQIVND (reference sequence). The CDR3 spans 15 residues. The CDR3 protein is CATRGASGVSDTQYF. DNA of the CDR3: TGTGCCACCAGGGGGGCTAGCGGGGTGTCGGATACGCAGTATTTT.

The rearrangement uses TRBV19 and TRBJ2-1; tentative D call: TRBD2 (6 bases). The CDR3 totals 15 residues. With 3 bases removed from V and 3 bases from J, the gap between germline ends came to 12 bases. Germline values: CDR1 LNHDA, CDR2 SQIVND (reference sequence). CDR3 loop: CASSMTSDYYNEQFF. The CDR3 DNA is TGTGCCAGTAGTATGACCTCGGACTACTACAATGAGCAGTTCTTC.

The chain recombines TRBV28 with TRBJ2-2, with 7 bases that match TRBD2. The CDR3 extends over 15 amino acids. Per the germline V gene, CDR1 is MDHEN and CDR2 is SYDVKM. J was trimmed by 4 bases and V by 5 bases; bases with no gene match: 7. CDR3: CASSPLAASTGELFF. CDR3 sequence (DNA): TGTGCCAGCAGTCCGCTAGCGGCGAGCACCGGGGAGCTGTTTTTT.

V and J are TRBV18 and TRBJ1-2; D is undetermined. CDR1 KGHSH and CDR2 LQKENI come from the germline V gene. The CDR3 consists of 16 residues. V was clipped by 3 bases and J by 7 bases, with 21 bases between them. CDR3 protein: CASSPSYSVMVFGYTF. The CDR3 bases are TGTGCCAGCTCACCGTCGTACTCGGTCATGGTGTTTGGCTACACCTTC.